These T cell receptor beta chains were read from a single sample in a study of blood T cell repertoires in COVID-19. The repertoire was sequenced with immunoSEQ multiplex PCR; TCRdb's copy has only in-frame clones and lacks some. The sample lists about 480,000 clones, around 89% occurring once. Sequences were obtained from PBMCs or T cells enriched from blood (not recorded which). The source of these receptors is a woman between 40 and 55 years old who had recovered from COVID-19. CDR3s include the opening cysteine and the closing phenylalanine or tryptophan. The D gene is left open where the match is weak. Clone size, where shown, is once, few, many, or a class for clones that have expanded.

D gene | J gene | V gene | clone size | CDR3 protein | CDR3 DNA
- | TRBJ2-3 | TRBV12-5 | once | CASGLVRWDTQYF | TGTGCTAGTGGTTTGGTACGGTGGGATACGCAGTATTTT
- | TRBJ1-1 | TRBV10-3 | few | CAIRVARENEAFF | TGTGCCATCAGGGTAGCCCGGGAAAATGAAGCTTTCTTT
TRBD1 | TRBJ2-2 | TRBV2 | - | CASSGQGARTGELFF | TGTGCCAGCTCCGGGCAGGGGGCAAGGACCGGGGAGCTGTTTTTT
- | TRBJ2-7 | TRBV19 | - | CASSTPGSSSYEQYF | TGTGCCAGTAGTACCCCAGGGTCCAGCTCCTACGAGCAGTACTTC
- | TRBJ1-2 | TRBV12-3/TRBV12-4 | - | CASSLQGWNGYTF | TGTGCCAGCAGCTTACAGGGTTGGAATGGCTACACCTTC
TRBD1 | TRBJ1-4 | TRBV5-8 | - | CASSFIDRGTNEKLFF | TGTGCCAGCAGCTTCATAGACAGGGGTACTAATGAAAAACTGTTTTTT
TRBD2 | TRBJ2-2 | TRBV20-1 | - | CSASPSGLAGVTGELFF | TGCAGTGCTAGTCCCTCGGGACTAGCGGGAGTGACCGGGGAGCTGTTTTTT
TRBD1 | TRBJ1-4 | TRBV12-3/TRBV12-4 | few | CASSSHSGGRLFF | TGTGCCAGCAGTTCGCATTCAGGGGGTAGACTGTTTTTT
- | TRBJ2-7 | TRBV4-1 | - | CASSQYLAPGSGLHF | TGCGCCAGCAGCCAATACTTGGCCCCAGGGTCTGGTTTGCACTTC
TRBD2 | TRBJ2-3 | TRBV4-3 | - | CASSQDSIGLAASTDTQYF | TGCGCCAGCAGCCAAGATTCCATAGGACTAGCGGCTAGCACAGATACGCAGTATTTT
TRBD1 | TRBJ1-4 | TRBV4-3 | once | CASSQDFNRQGEAEKLFF | TGCGCCAGCAGCCAAGACTTCAACCGACAGGGAGAGGCTGAAAAACTGTTTTTT
TRBD2 | TRBJ2-7 | TRBV2 | - | CASSGRVEQYF | TGTGCCAGCAGCGGGAGGGTGGAGCAGTACTTC
- | TRBJ1-4 | TRBV19 | - | CASSMVTNNWEKLFF | TGTGCCAGTAGTATGGTCACCAACAATTGGGAAAAACTGTTTTTT
- | TRBJ1-2 | TRBV7-9 | - | CASSFSLYGYTF | TGTGCCAGCAGCTTCTCCCTATATGGCTACACCTTC
TRBD1 | TRBJ1-1 | TRBV9 | - | CASSVDGQENTEAFF | TGTGCCAGCAGCGTAGACGGACAGGAGAACACTGAAGCTTTCTTT
TRBD2 | TRBJ2-5 | TRBV7-9 | few | CASSSGTSRKETQYF | TGTGCCAGCAGCTCCGGGACTAGCAGGAAAGAGACCCAGTACTTC
TRBD1 | TRBJ2-1 | TRBV15 | - | CATSRGSGQGKNEQFF | TGTGCCACCAGCAGAGGATCGGGACAGGGCAAGAATGAGCAGTTCTTC
- | TRBJ2-3 | TRBV7-9 | - | CASSPTGQPTDTQYF | TGTGCCAGCAGCCCTACCGGACAGCCCACAGATACGCAGTATTTT
TRBD2 | TRBJ2-7 | TRBV5-6 | once | CASSLGLTAGVNGQYF | TGTGCCAGCAGCTTGGGACTCACAGCGGGAGTAAATGGGCAGTACTTC
TRBD2 | TRBJ2-2 | TRBV6-2/TRBV6-3 | - | CASSSLRLAGDLGTGELFF | TGTGCCAGCAGTTCCCTGAGACTAGCGGGAGATTTAGGGACCGGGGAGCTGTTTTTT
- | TRBJ1-5 | TRBV5-4 | - | CASSLDSAAAQHF | TGTGCCAGCAGCTTGGATTCTGCGGCGGCCCAGCATTTT
TRBD1 | TRBJ1-4 | TRBV19 | once | CASSHGQGTNEKLFF | TGTGCCAGTAGCCACGGACAGGGGACAAATGAAAAACTGTTTTTT
- | TRBJ2-1 | TRBV24-1 | - | CATSDLPTGRNEQFF | TGTGCCACCAGTGATTTGCCGACAGGGAGGAATGAGCAGTTCTTC
- | TRBJ1-2 | TRBV5-6 | - | CASSLVGRTNGYTF | TGTGCCAGCAGCTTGGTGGGGCGTACTAATGGCTACACCTTC
TRBD2 | TRBJ2-5 | TRBV9 | - | CASSPGGVWEETQYF | TGTGCCAGCAGCCCTGGGGGGGTCTGGGAAGAGACCCAGTACTTC
- | TRBJ1-5 | TRBV4-3 | - | CASSQGWVRGGNQPQHF | TGCGCCAGCAGCCAAGGGTGGGTTAGGGGCGGCAATCAGCCCCAGCATTTT
- | TRBJ1-5 | TRBV2 | - | CASRTDSNQPQHF | TGTGCCAGCAGAACAGATAGCAATCAGCCCCAGCATTTT
TRBD1 | TRBJ1-3 | TRBV7-2 | - | CASSLGRGRGNTIYF | TGTGCCAGCAGCTTGGGCAGGGGGCGAGGAAACACCATATATTTT
TRBD1 | TRBJ1-2 | TRBV7-2 | few | CASSQKQGTMGGYTF | TGTGCCAGCAGCCAGAAACAGGGGACGATGGGTGGCTACACCTTC
- | TRBJ1-1 | TRBV3-1/TRBV3-2 | - | CASSQGTNTEAFF | TGTGCCAGCAGCCAAGGGACTAACACTGAAGCTTTCTTT
TRBD2 | TRBJ2-7 | TRBV9 | - | CASSARITAGKYEQYF | TGTGCCAGCAGCGCCCGGATTACAGCGGGAAAGTACGAGCAGTACTTC
TRBD2 | TRBJ2-3 | TRBV27 | - | CASSFLRLREGTDTQYF | TGTGCCAGCAGTTTTCTCAGATTGCGGGAGGGAACAGATACGCAGTATTTT
TRBD1 | TRBJ2-5 | TRBV24-1 | few | CATSDPPTGGETQYF | TGTGCCACCAGTGATCCCCCGACAGGGGGAGAGACCCAGTACTTC
- | TRBJ1-2 | TRBV10-3 | - | CATSAGYGYTF | TGTGCCACCTCGGCAGGGTATGGCTACACCTTC
- | TRBJ1-5 | TRBV19 | - | CASRTGTYSNQPQHF | TGTGCCAGTAGGACAGGAACTTATAGCAATCAGCCCCAGCATTTT